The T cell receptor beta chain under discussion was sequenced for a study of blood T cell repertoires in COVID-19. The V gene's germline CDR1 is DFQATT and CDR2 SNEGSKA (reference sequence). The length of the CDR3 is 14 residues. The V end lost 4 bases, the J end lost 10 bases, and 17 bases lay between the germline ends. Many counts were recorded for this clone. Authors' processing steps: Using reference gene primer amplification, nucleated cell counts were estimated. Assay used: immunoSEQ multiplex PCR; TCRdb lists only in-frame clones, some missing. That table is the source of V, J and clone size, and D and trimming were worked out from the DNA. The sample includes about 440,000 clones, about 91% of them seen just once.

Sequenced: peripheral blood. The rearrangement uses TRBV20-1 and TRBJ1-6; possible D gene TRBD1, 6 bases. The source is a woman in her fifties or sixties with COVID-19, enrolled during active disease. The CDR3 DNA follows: TGCAGTGCTACTGAAGCGACAGGTGTATCACCCCTCCACTTT. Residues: CSATEATGVSPLHF.